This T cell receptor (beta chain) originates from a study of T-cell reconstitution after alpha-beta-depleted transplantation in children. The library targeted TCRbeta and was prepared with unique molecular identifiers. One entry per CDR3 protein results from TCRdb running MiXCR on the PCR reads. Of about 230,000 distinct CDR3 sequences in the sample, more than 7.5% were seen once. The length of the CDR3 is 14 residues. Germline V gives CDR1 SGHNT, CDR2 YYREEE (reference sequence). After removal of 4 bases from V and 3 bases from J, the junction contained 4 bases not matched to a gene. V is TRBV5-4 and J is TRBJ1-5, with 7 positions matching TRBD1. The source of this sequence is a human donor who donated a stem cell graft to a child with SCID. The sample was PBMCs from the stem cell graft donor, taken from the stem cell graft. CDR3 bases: TGTGCCAGCAGCACCGGGACAGACAATCAGCCCCAGCATTTT. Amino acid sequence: CASSTGTDNQPQHF. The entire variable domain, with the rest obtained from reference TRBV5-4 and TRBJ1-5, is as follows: ETGVTQSPTHLIKTRGQQVTLRCSSQSGHNTVSWYQQALGQGPQFIFQYYREEENGRGNFPPRFSGLQFPNYSSELNVNALELDDSALYLCASSTGTDNQPQHFGDGTRLSIL.